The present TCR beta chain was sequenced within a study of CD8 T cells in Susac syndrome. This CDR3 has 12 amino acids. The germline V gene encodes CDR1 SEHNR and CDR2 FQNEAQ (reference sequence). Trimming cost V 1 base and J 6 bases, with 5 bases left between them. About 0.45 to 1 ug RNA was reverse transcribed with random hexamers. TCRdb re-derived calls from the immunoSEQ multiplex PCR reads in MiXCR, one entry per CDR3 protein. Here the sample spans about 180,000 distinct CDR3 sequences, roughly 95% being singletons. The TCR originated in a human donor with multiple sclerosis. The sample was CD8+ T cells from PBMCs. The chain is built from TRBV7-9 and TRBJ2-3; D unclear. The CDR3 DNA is TGTGCCAGCAGCTTAGGCTGGGATACGCAGTATTTT. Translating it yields CASSLGWDTQYF.